Below are 13 T cell receptor beta chains sequenced from a single sample in a study of blood T cell repertoires in COVID-19. The method was immunoSEQ multiplex PCR; TCRdb's version includes in-frame clones alone and lacks a portion of them. The data contain more than 350,000 clones, approximately 87% of them singletons. Sequencing was carried out using peripheral blood. The receptors stem from a woman in her twenties or thirties with COVID-19, enrolled during active disease.

This sequence joins TRBV6-6 and TRBJ2-4, with D perhaps matching TRBD2 (6 bases). Trimming took off 5 bases at V and 8 bases at J, with 19 bases between the two ends. Germline loops: CDR1 MNHNY, CDR2 SVGAGI (reference sequence). CDR3 size: 15 residues. Here the CDR3 DNA reads TGTGCCAGCAGTGCAATACGATGGTGGGGGGACATTCAGTACTTC. Residues: CASSAIRWWGDIQYF.

The chain carries TRBV9 and TRBJ2-3, with 9 bases aligning to TRBD1. Germline lookup yields CDR1 SGDLS and CDR2 YYNGEE. The CDR3 totals 16 residues. The ends lost 3 bases at V and 1 base at J; junction bases unmatched: 6. The CDR3 bases are TGTGCCAGCAGCGCATATGGGGACAGGGGCACAGATACGCAGTATTTT. Its translation: CASSAYGDRGTDTQYF.

This chain joins TRBV25-1 and TRBJ2-1; weak D call: TRBD1 (8 bases). The V gene's germline CDR1 is MGHDK and CDR2 SYGVNS. The ends were cut back, 6 bases at V and 8 bases at J, with 17 bases in the middle. The CDR3 is 14 amino acids. The CDR3, as DNA: TGTGCCAGCAGGGGGGGGACAGGCTGGGATGAGCAGTTCTTC. It specifies CASRGGTGWDEQFF.

The V call is TRBV6-2 or TRBV6-3, the J call TRBJ2-3, with 7 bases that match TRBD2. Unmatched junction bases numbered 7, after V lost 5 bases and J lost 2 bases. In germline, CDR1 is MNHEY, CDR2 SVGEGT. The CDR3 runs 15 residues. CDR3 amino acids: CASSSGTFHTDTQYF. The CDR3 DNA follows: TGTGCCAGCAGTAGCGGGACCTTCCACACAGATACGCAGTATTTT.

This clone appeared many times. This chain uses TRBV19 with TRBJ2-3; D may be TRBD2 (6 bases). Per germline, CDR1 LNHDA and CDR2 SQIVND (reference sequence). This CDR3 comprises 13 residues. Trimming took off 10 bases at V and 3 bases at J, with 14 bases between the two ends. CDR3 protein: CATRGSVTDTQYF. In nucleotides, the CDR3 is TGTGCCACCCGGGGGAGCGTGACAGATACGCAGTATTTT.

The chain couples TRBV18 to TRBJ2-7; 10 nucleotides align to TRBD1. The germline V gene encodes CDR1 KGHSH and CDR2 LQKENI. CDR3 length equals 15 residues. The J segment lost 3 bases and the V segment lost 4 bases, leaving 6 bases of the junction unmatched. The CDR3 region is CASSRVGQGDYEQYF. The CDR3 DNA follows: TGTGCCAGCTCACGAGTTGGACAGGGGGACTACGAGCAGTACTTC. Using reference TRBV18 and TRBJ2-7 for the parts outside the CDR3, the full variable domain is NAGVMQNPRHLVRRRGQEARLRCSPMKGHSHVYWYRQLPEEGLKFMVYLQKENIIDESGMPKERFSAEFPKEGPSILRIQQVVRGDSAAYFCASSRVGQGDYEQYFGPGTRLTVT.

The V call is TRBV2, the J call TRBJ2-1; D perhaps matches TRBD1 (6 bases). V lost 4 bases and J 3 bases, leaving 10 bases between the germline ends. The germline CDR1 and CDR2 sequences are SNHLY and FYNNEI. This CDR3 region has 14 residues. The CDR3 loop is CASSAGVGYNEQFF. The CDR3 DNA follows: TGTGCCAGCAGTGCAGGGGTGGGCTACAATGAGCAGTTCTTC.

V and J are TRBV18 and TRBJ2-3; D perhaps matches TRBD1 (6 bases). The ends were cut back, 2 bases at V and 2 bases at J, with 11 bases in the middle. Germline loops: CDR1 KGHSH, CDR2 LQKENI. This CDR3 comprises 15 residues. The DNA for the CDR3 is TGTGCCAGCTCACCAGTAGGGGGTCCCACAGATACGCAGTATTTT. Its protein is CASSPVGGPTDTQYF.

The genes are TRBV7-2 and TRBJ1-1; D is uncertain. The V gene lost 3 bases and the J gene lost 1 base, with 9 bases spanning the gap. This CDR3 region has 14 residues. The germline V gene has CDR1 SGHTA and CDR2 FQGNSA. This CDR3 is CASSFSTGNTEAFF. The CDR3 DNA is TGTGCCAGCAGCTTCTCGACGGGGAACACTGAAGCTTTCTTT.

This clone has more than one count but fewer than ten. The CDR3 DNA reads TGTGCCAGCAGTTTTAGACTAGCGGGAGCTCAATCTGGGGCCAACGTCCTGACTTTC. Translated: CASSFRLAGAQSGANVLTF. The rearrangement links TRBV6-2 or TRBV6-3 to TRBJ2-6; 12 positions match TRBD2. V shed 4 bases, J shed 1 base, and the junction held 8 bases outside the gene matches. In germline, CDR1 is MNHEY, CDR2 SVGEGT. This CDR3 is 19 amino acids long.

This chain connects TRBV6-2 or TRBV6-3 to TRBJ2-7; TRBD1 might be the D (5 bases). The CDR3 runs 15 residues. Germline CDR1 MNHEY, CDR2 SVGEGT. V was trimmed by 6 bases and J by 0 bases, leaving 15 bases between them. As DNA, the CDR3 is TGTGCCAGCAGCTCCTCTGGGGCCAGCTCCTACGAGCAGTACTTC. Amino acids: CASSSSGASSYEQYF.

CDR3 region: CASSPLTGNYNEQFF. The CDR3 DNA is TGTGCCAGCAGCCCTCTCACCGGGAATTACAATGAGCAGTTCTTC. This chain joins TRBV3-1 (or the pseudogene TRBV3-2) and TRBJ2-1, with D perhaps matching TRBD2 (5 bases). V lost 4 bases to trimming and J lost 4 bases, with 14 bases between them. The CDR3 totals 15 residues. Germline-derived CDR1 and CDR2 are LGHDT and YNNKEL (reference sequence).

V usage is TRBV2 and J usage is TRBJ1-6; D may be TRBD1 (5 bases). CDR3 length: 15 residues. Trimming took off 3 bases at V and 7 bases at J, with 13 bases between the two ends. Germline V gene sequence: CDR1 SNHLY, CDR2 FYNNEI. This chain's CDR3 is CASSEGPGLNSPLHF. For the CDR3, the DNA is TGTGCCAGCAGTGAGGGGCCAGGGTTGAATTCACCCCTCCACTTT.